The clone carrying this T cell receptor (beta chain) was picked up one time. The data were taken from a study of blood T cells in healthy people across ages. The length of the CDR3 is 13 residues. CDR1 and CDR2 (germline): SQVTM, ANQGSEA. Trimming took 7 bases from V and 7 from J; bases not matched to a gene: 9. Primed by a sample-barcoded 5' primer and a J-beta primer mix, a second PCR proceeded for 7 to 11 cycles. TCRdb redid the calling of the 5' RACE reads with MiXCR, one entry per CDR3 protein. The sample has around 800,000 distinct CDR3 sequences, under 80% seen once. The V and J genes are TRBV29-1 and TRBJ2-1; 8 nucleotides align to TRBD2. The sequence came from a young man in good health. Material: blood. The CDR3, as DNA: TGCAGCGCTGATGCGGGGGGAGGTAATGAGCAGTTCTTC. Its translation: CSADAGGGNEQFF.